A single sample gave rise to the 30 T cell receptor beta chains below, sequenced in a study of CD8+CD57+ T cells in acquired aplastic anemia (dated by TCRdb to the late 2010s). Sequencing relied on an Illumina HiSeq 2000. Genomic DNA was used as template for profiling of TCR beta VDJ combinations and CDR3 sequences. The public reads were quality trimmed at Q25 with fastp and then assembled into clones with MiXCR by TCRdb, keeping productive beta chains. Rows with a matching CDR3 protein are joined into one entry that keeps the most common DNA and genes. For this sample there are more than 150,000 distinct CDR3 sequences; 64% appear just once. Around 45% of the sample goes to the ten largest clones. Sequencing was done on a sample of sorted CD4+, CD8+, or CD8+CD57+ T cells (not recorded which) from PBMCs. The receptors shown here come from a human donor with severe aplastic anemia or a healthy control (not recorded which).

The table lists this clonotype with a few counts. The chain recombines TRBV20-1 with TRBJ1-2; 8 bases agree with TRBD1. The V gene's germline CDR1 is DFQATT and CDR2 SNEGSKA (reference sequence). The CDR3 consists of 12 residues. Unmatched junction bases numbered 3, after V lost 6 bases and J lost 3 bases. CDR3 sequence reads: CSAMTGDYGYTF. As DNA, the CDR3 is TGCAGTGCCATGACAGGGGACTATGGCTACACCTTC.

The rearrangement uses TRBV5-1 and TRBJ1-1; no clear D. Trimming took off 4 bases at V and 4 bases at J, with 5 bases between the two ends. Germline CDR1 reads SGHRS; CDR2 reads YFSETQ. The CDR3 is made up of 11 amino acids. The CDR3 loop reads CASSDTTEAFF. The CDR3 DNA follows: TGCGCCAGCAGCGACACCACTGAAGCTTTCTTT.

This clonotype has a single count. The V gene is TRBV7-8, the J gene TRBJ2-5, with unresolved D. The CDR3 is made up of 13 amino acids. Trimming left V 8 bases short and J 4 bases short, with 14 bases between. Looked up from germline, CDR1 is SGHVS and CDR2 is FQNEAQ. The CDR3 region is CASRVALGETQYF. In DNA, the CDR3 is TGTGCCAGCCGAGTGGCCTTGGGAGAGACCCAGTACTTC.

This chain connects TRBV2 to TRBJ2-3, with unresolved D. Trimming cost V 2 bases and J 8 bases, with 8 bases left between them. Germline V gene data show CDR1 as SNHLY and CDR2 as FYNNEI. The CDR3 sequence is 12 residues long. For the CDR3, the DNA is TGTGCCAGCAGTGAACCAGCCGGTACGCAGTATTTT. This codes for CASSEPAGTQYF.

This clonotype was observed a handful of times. CDR3 nucleotide sequence: TGCGCCAGCAGCTCGACAGGGGTAGGTCAGCCCCAGCATTTT. Protein sequence: CASSSTGVGQPQHF. The chain has TRBV5-1 and TRBJ1-5, with 8 bases lining up with TRBD1. Germline V CDR1 and CDR2: SGHRS, YFSETQ. The CDR3 contains 14 residues. V was pared by 3 bases and J by 6 bases, with 5 bases of the junction left unmatched.

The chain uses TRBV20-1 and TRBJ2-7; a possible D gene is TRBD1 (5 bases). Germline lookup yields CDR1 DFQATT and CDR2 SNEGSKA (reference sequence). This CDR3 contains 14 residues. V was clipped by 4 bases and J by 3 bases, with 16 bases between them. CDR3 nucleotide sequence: TGCAGTGCTACACAGGCCTTATCCAACTACGAGCAGTACTTC. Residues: CSATQALSNYEQYF.

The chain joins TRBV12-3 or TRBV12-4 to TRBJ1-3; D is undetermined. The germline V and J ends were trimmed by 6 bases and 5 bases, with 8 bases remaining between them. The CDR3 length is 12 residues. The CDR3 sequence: CASRRNRNTIYF. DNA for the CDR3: TGTGCCAGCAGAAGGAACAGAAACACCATATATTTT.

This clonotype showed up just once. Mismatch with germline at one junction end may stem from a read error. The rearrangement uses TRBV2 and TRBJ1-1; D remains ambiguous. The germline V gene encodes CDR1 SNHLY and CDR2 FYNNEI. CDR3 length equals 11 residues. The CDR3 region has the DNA TGTGCCAGCAGTTATAACACTGAAGCTTCCTTT. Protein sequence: CASSYNTEASF.

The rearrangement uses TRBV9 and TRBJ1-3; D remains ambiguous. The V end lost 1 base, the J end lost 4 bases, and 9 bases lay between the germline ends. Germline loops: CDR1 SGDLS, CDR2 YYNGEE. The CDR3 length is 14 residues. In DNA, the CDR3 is TGTGCCAGCAGCGTATGGGGATCCGGAAACACCATATATTTT. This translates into CASSVWGSGNTIYF.

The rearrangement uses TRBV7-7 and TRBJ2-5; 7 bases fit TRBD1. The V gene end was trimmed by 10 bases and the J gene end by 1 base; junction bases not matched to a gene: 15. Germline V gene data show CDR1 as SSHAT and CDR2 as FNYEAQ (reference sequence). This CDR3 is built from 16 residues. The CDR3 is CANNTETGPAQETQYF. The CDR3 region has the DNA TGTGCCAACAACACTGAGACAGGGCCGGCCCAAGAGACCCAGTACTTC.

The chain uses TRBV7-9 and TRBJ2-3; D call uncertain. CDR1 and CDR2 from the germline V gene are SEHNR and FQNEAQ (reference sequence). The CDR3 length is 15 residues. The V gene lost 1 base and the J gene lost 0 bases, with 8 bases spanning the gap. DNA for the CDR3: TGTGCCAGCAGCTTAGTCGACGGTAGCACAGATACGCAGTATTTT. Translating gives CASSLVDGSTDTQYF. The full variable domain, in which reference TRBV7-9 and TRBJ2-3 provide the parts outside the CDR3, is DTGVSQNPRHKITKRGQNVTFRCDPISEHNRLYWYRQTLGQGPEFLTYFQNEAQLEKSRLLSDRFSAERPKGSFSTLEIQRTEQGDSAMYLCASSLVDGSTDTQYFGPGTRLTVL.

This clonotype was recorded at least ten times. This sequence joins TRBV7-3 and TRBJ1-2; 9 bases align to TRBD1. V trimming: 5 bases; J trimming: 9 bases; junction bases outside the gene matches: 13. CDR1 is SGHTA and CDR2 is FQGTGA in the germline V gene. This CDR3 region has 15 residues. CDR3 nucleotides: TGTGCCAGCAGCCCGTACCCGGGACAGGGCGTGCGCTACACCTTC. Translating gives CASSPYPGQGVRYTF. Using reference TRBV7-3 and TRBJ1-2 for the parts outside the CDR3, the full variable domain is GAGVSQTPSNKVTEKGKYVELRCDPISGHTALYWYRQSLGQGPEFLIYFQGTGAADDSGLPNDRFFAVRPEGSVSTLKIQRTERGDSAVYLCASSPYPGQGVRYTFGSGTRLTVV.

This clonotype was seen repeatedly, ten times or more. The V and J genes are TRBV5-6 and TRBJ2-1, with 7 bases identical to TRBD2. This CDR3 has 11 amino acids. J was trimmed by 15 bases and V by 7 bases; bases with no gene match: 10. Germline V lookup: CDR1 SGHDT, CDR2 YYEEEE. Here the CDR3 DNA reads TGTGCCAGCTCTGGGGGGAGGGCTTTGTTCTTC. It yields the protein CASSGGRALFF.

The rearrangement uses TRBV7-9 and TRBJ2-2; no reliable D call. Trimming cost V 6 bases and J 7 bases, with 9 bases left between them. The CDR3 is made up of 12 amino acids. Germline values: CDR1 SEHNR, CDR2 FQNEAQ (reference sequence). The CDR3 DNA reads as TGTGCCAGCAGACCAGACCTCGGGGAGCTGTTTTTT. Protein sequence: CASRPDLGELFF.

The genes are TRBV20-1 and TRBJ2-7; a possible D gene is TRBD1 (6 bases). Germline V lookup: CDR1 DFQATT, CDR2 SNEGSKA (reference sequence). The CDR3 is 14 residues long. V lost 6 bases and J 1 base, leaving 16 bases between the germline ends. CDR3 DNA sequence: TGCAGTGCACAGGGAGATGGAATATCCTACGAGCAGTACTTC. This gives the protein CSAQGDGISYEQYF.

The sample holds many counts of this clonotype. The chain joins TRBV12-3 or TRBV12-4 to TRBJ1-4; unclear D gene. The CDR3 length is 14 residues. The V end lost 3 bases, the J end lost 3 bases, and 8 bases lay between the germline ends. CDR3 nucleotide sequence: TGTGCCAGCAGTTTGACACCTCCTAATGAAAAACTGTTTTTT. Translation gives CASSLTPPNEKLFF.

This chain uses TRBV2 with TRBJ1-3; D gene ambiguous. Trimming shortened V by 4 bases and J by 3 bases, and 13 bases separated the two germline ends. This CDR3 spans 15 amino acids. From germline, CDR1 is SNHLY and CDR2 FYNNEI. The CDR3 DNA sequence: TGTGCCAGCAGTGTGGCGGAGTTTGGTGGAAACACCATATATTTT. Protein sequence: CASSVAEFGGNTIYF. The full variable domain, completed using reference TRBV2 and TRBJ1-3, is EPEVTQTPSHQVTQMGQEVILRCVPISNHLYFYWYRQILGQKVEFLVSFYNNEISEKSEIFDDQFSVERPDGSNFTLKIRSTKLEDSAMYFCASSVAEFGGNTIYFGEGSWLTVV.

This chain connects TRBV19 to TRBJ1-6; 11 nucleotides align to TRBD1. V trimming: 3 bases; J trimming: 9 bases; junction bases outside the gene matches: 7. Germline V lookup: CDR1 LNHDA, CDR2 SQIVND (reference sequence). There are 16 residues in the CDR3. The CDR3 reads CASSIGDGTGGSPLHF. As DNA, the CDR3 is TGTGCCAGTAGTATTGGTGACGGGACAGGGGGTTCACCCCTCCACTTT.

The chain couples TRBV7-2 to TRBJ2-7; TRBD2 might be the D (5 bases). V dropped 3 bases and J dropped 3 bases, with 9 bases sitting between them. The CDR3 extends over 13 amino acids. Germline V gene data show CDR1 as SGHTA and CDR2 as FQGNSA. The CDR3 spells CASSLGVYYEQYF. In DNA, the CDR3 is TGTGCCAGCAGCTTGGGAGTATACTACGAGCAGTACTTC.

The CDR3 loop reads CASSPIDPDREIGQPQHF. CDR3 sequence (DNA): TGTGCCAGCAGTCCTATTGACCCGGACAGGGAGATAGGTCAGCCCCAGCATTTT. The V gene is TRBV27, the J gene TRBJ1-5; 8 positions agree with TRBD1. Germline V gene sequence: CDR1 MNHEY, CDR2 SMNVEV (reference sequence). Losses at the gene ends were 5 bases for V and 6 bases for J; bases not matched to a gene: 18. The CDR3 totals 18 residues.

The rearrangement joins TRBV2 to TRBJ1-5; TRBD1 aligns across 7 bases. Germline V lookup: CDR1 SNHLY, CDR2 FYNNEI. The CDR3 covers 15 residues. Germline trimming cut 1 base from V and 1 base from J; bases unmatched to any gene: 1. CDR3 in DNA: TGTGCCAGCAGTGAAGAGGGGGCAAGCAATCAGCCCCAGCATTTT. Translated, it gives CASSEEGASNQPQHF.

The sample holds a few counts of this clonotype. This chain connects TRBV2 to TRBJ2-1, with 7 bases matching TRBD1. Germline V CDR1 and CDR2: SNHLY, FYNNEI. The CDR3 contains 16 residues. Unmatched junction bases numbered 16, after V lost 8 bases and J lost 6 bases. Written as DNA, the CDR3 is TGTGCCAGCCGCCGGGTTATAGAGGGGGCAGGCAATGAGCAGTTCTTC. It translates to CASRRVIEGAGNEQFF.

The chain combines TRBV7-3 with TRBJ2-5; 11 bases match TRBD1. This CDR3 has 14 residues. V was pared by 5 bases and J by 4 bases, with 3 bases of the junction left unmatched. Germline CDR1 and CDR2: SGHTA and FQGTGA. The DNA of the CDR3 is TGTGCCAGCAGCCGGGACAGGGGGTCAGAGACCCAGTACTTC. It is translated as CASSRDRGSETQYF.

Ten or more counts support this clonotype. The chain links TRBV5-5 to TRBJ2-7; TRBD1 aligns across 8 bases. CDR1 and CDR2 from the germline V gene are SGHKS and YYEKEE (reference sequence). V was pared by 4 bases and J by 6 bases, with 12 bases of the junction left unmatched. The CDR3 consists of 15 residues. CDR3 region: CASSLPGTGLLEQYF. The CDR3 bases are TGTGCCAGCAGCCTGCCCGGGACAGGTCTTCTCGAGCAGTACTTC.

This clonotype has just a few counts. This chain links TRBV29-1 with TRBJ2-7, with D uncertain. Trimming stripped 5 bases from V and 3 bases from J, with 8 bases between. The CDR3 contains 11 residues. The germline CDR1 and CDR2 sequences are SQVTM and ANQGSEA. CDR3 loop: CSVLGSYEQYF. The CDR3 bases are TGCAGCGTTTTGGGCAGCTACGAGCAGTACTTC.

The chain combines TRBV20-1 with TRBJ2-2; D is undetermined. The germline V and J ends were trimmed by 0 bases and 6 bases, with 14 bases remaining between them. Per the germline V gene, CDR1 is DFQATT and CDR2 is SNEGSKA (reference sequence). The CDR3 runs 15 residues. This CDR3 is CSARDRNYKAGELFF. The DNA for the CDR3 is TGCAGTGCTAGAGATCGGAACTACAAGGCCGGGGAGCTGTTTTTT.

In DNA form, the CDR3 reads TGTGCCAGCAGCTCGCAGGGTTCAGATACGCAGTATTTT. Amino acids: CASSSQGSDTQYF. This sequence joins TRBV7-2 and TRBJ2-3; D might be TRBD1 (5 bases). Trimming removed 4 bases from V and 4 bases from J, with 9 bases in between. The CDR3 has 13 residues. CDR1 SGHTA and CDR2 FQGNSA come from the germline V gene.

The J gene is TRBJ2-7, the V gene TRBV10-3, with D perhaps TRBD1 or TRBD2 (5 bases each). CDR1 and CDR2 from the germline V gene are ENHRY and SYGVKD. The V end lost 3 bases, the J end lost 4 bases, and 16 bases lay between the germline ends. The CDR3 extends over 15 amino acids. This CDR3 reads CAISDPGTPPYEQYF. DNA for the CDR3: TGTGCCATCAGTGATCCCGGGACCCCCCCTTACGAGCAGTACTTC.

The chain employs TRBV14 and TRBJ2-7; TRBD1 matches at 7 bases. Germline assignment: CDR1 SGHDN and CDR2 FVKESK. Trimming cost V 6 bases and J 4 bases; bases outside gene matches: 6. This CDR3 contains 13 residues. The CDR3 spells CASRRKDRYEQYF. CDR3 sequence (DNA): TGTGCCAGCAGGAGAAAGGACAGGTACGAGCAGTACTTC.

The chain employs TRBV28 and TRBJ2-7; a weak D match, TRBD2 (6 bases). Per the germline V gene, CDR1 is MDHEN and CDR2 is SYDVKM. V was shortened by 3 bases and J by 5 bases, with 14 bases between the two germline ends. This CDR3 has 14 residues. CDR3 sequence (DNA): TGTGCCAGCAGTTTGGTCGGGAGAGCGAACGAGCAGTACTTC. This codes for CASSLVGRANEQYF.